This TCR beta chain came from a study of blood T cell repertoires in COVID-19. Study in general: PBMCs, B-cell-depleted T cells, or T cells were the source of the cDNA or gDNA that made up the material.

Libraries were prepared by immunoSEQ multiplex PCR; TCRdb keeps only in-frame clonotypes and omits some of them. The table lists approximately 250,000 clones, approximately 84% of them singletons, with around 7.8% in the top ten. Note on this clone: Its ends do not fully match the called genes, so a read error is possible.

Germline V gene data show CDR1 as MNHEY and CDR2 as SVGAGI. This CDR3 contains 13 residues. The genes are TRBV6-5 and TRBJ2-5, with a tentative D call TRBD1 (7 bases). Sequenced input: peripheral blood. The TCR sequence derives from a human donor in a cohort sampled during active COVID-19. The CDR3 loop is CASRRGPQGTQYF. For the CDR3, the DNA is TGTGCCAGCCGGAGGGGGCCTCAAGGGACCCAGTACTTC.